The subject of this entry is one T cell receptor (beta chain). Its recognized antigen is unknown. Base-call qualities are not available, and no considerably larger clone is one nucleotide away. V is shortened by 3 bases, J by 3 bases, and the region joining them spans 9 bases. The CDR3, cysteine through phenylalanine, is 13 amino acids long. The DNA shown is the 39-base CDR3, in frame from base 1. According to the germline V gene (reference sequence), CDR1 reads LNHNV and CDR2 reads YYDKDF. These data come from a study of Ad26.COV2.S vaccination and SARS-CoV-2 variants (dated by TCRdb to 2020 to 2023). Study-wide context: Vaccine-arm donors were drawn from COV1001, a multicentre, randomized, double-blind, placebo-controlled phase I-IIa trial of Ad26.COV2.S in healthy adults. Ad26.COV2.S was administered intramuscularly at 5 x 10^10 or 1 x 10^11 viral particles, either as a single shot or as two shots given 56 days apart. TCRbeta repertoire sequencing served as the tool for gauging how specific and how broad the SARS-CoV-2-reactive T cell receptors were following Ad26.COV2.S vaccination. The TCR-sequenced set comprised approximately 32 samples: around 20 Ad26.COV2.S vaccine recipients, 5 placebo recipients and 8 SARS-CoV-2 convalescent individuals. Participants in the trial were split at random into five groups of five each, receiving low-dose or high-dose Ad26.COV2.S once or twice, or else placebo on both occasions. Investigators remained blinded to trial group allocation during experiments and outcome assessment.

The immunoSEQ Assay was used to sequence TCRbeta CDR3 regions. After extraction, genomic DNA underwent amplification by bias-controlled multiplex PCR, followed by high-throughput sequencing. Per the original workflow: To quantify the absolute abundance of every unique TCRbeta CDR3 region, sequences were collapsed and filtered. T cell fraction was estimated by normalization of TCRbeta template counts to usable DNA, with usable DNA being measured through amplification of reference genes present in all nucleated cells. Repertoire TCRs were annotated as SARS-CoV-2-specific when V gene, CDR3 amino acid sequence and J gene were exactly matched to a known reactive TCR set. The reference SARS-CoV-2 TCR set came from MIRA and was filtered for enrichment in COVID-19-positive ImmuneCODE repertoires, removing public or cross-reactive TCRs. Drawing on the MIRA antigens, annotated TCRs were analysed further at the level of specific ORF or position within ORF. Breadth was defined as the number of annotated unique rearrangements divided by the total number of unique productive rearrangements, and depth was defined as the summed frequency of the annotated unique rearrangements. TCR breadth was compared between groups using two-sided Wilcoxon rank-sum tests. What TCRdb holds here is the immuneACCESS table cut down to in-frame rearrangements. Part of the clones is not present; checked against another copy, under half of the missing clones reflect an unresolved V gene, and the others are unexplained. V and J calls and clone size come straight from that table; D and trimming were deduced from the DNA. The sample records a few hundred thousand clones, around 90% of which are singletons. The ten largest make up approximately 12% of the sample.

This specimen's treatment or condition label, per the study, means: some 19 received Ad26.COV2.S at low or high dose, single or two shots; roughly five received placebo; per-sample allocation not given. Repertoires of vaccine and placebo recipients were sequenced from samples collected on day 63 after the first injection. Cohort 1b enrolled 25 adults aged 18-55 years at a single site in Boston, USA, between 29 July and 7 August 2020. Ad26.COV2.S was a replication-incompetent adenovirus type 26 vector expressing a prefusion-stabilized SARS-CoV-2 spike protein from the original Wuhan strain. Beyond this particular receptor, the publication reports: The study lacked the statistical power to compare responses across vaccine doses or regimens. According to the authors, total T cell responses may have been underestimated by the TCR breadth and depth analyses. Comparable non-spike TCR breadth was observed between vaccine and placebo recipients, consistent with only spike being contained in the vaccine. After vaccination, spike-specific CD8+ and CD4+ T cell responses were reported to show substantial breadth. Compared with placebo recipients, Ad26.COV2.S recipients showed higher spike-specific TCR breadth (P = 0.0014).

The chain employs TRBV15 and TRBJ2-7, with the D segment identity uncertain. This clonotype was obtained from a person between 18 and 65 years old who received the Ad26.COV2.S COVID-19 vaccine or a placebo. This specimen was peripheral blood, taken in a trial of Ad26.COV2.S vaccine versus placebo. For the CDR3, the sequence is CATSRVGRYEQYF. The nucleotides are TGTGCCACCAGCAGGGTCGGCCGCTACGAGCAGTACTTC. Reference TRBV15 and TRBJ2-7 genes cover what lies past the CDR3, so the full variable domain is DAMVIQNPRYQVTQFGKPVTLSCSQTLNHNVMYWYQQKSSQAPKLLFHYYDKDFNNEADTPDNFQSRRPNTSFCFLDIRSPGLGDTAMYLCATSRVGRYEQYFGPGTRLTVT.